The 2 T cell receptor beta chains listed next were all sequenced from one sample in a study of vaccination effects on CD4 cells after COVID-19. Their target antigens are unknown. The assay was immunoSEQ multiplex PCR, and TCRdb's table has in-frame clones only and misses some. The sample has around 75,000 clones; roughly 73% are singletons. Prior to sequencing, the ViraFEST assay stimulated PBMC with viral peptide pools, which expanded the antigen-specific CD4+ T cells. Around day 10 of culture, CD4+ T cells were separated out. The person was diagnosed with PCR-confirmed SARS-CoV-2 infection between March and December 2020. Sequenced material: CD4+ T cells from PBMCs cultured with HIV peptides, taken before COVID-19 vaccination. As for subset: HIV-1 Nef peptide pool negative control/reference culture. The receptors stem from a human donor who had a prior SARS-CoV-2 infection.

The chain links TRBV7-8 to TRBJ2-5, with a tentative D call TRBD2 (6 bases). Looked up from germline, CDR1 is SGHVS and CDR2 is FQNEAQ. The CDR3 totals 14 residues. The V gene lost 5 bases and the J gene lost 7 bases, with 17 bases spanning the gap. CDR3 sequence reads: CASSPRRVVATQYF. The CDR3 DNA reads as TGTGCCAGCAGCCCTAGGAGGGTCGTTGCGACCCAGTACTTC.

The chain carries TRBV28 and TRBJ2-7, with 8 bases identical to TRBD2. CDR1 is MDHEN, CDR2 SYDVKM, per germline. Trimming took 2 bases from V and 2 from J; bases not matched to a gene: 5. This CDR3 has 15 amino acids. CDR3 sequence (DNA): TGTGCCAGCAGTTTACTCGCGGGGGGTACCTACGAGCAGTACTTC. It encodes CASSLLAGGTYEQYF.